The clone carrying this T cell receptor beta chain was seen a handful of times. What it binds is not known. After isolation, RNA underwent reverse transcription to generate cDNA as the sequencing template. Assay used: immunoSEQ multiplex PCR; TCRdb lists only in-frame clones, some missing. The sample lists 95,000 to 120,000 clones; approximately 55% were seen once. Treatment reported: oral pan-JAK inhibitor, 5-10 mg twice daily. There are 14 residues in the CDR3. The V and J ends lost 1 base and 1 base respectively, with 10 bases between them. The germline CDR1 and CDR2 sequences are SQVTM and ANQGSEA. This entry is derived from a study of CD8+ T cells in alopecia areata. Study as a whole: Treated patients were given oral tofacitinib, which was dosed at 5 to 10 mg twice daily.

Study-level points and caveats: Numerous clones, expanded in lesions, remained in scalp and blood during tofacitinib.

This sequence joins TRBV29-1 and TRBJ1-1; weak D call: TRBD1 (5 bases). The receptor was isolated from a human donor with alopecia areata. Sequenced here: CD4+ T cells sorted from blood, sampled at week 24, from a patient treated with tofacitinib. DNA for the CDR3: TGCAGCGTTGAAGTCCGGGGGAAGAACACTGAAGCTTTCTTT. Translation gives CSVEVRGKNTEAFF.